These T cell receptor beta chains were read from a single sample in a study of human T cells and chemical hapten exposure. From the RACE reads, TCRdb called clonotypes with MiXCR, one entry per CDR3 protein. The profile shows approximately 90,000 distinct CDR3 sequences, around 10% of them singletons. Sequenced here: whole blood, sampled in connection with sensitization to the hapten diphenylcyclopropenone (DPC). The receptors derive from a middle-aged man with alopecia areata. Some clones in this sample may be carry-over from other donors' samples. The CDR3 runs from the conserved cysteine through the conserved F or W. The order of the fields is CDR3 DNA, CDR3 protein, clone size, J gene, D gene, V gene. A D gene is named only where the DNA matches it firmly. Size values are once, few and many counts, or a class for expanded clones, and some rows have none.

TGCAGCGTCGCCAAAGGCTTCACAGATACGCAGTATTTT CSVAKGFTDTQYF many TRBJ2-3 NA TRBV29-1
TGTGCCAGCAGCCAAGATAATTCACCCCTCCACTTT CASSQDNSPLHF few TRBJ1-6 NA TRBV3-1
TGCGCCAGCAGCTTGTACTCTGGCACAGATACGCAGTATTTT CASSLYSGTDTQYF NA TRBJ2-3 NA TRBV5-1
TGTGCCACCAGTGATTTGCGGGCTAGCCCCGGGACCCAGTACTTC CATSDLRASPGTQYF few TRBJ2-5 NA TRBV24-1
TGTGCCAGCAGTTTTAGCGGGGATCAGCCCCAGCATTTT CASSFSGDQPQHF NA TRBJ1-5 NA TRBV12-3/TRBV12-4
TGCGCCAGCAGCCAAGATTGGAGAGCTGCGGGCTACACCTTC CASSQDWRAAGYTF many TRBJ1-2 NA TRBV4-3
TGTGCCAGCAGTCGGGTTTCAAGTGAGCAGTTCTTC CASSRVSSEQFF NA TRBJ2-1 NA TRBV28
TGTGCCAGCAGCCCGCAAGCGGCGGGAGCCAATGAGCAGTTCTTC CASSPQAAGANEQFF NA TRBJ2-1 TRBD2 TRBV7-2
TGTGCCAGCAGTTCCCGGGGGCACGAGCAGTACTTC CASSSRGHEQYF few TRBJ2-7 NA TRBV6-2/TRBV6-3
TGTGCCAGCAGTGACCCTAGCGGGGCCCTCTATGGGGCCAACGTCCTGACTTTC CASSDPSGALYGANVLTF few TRBJ2-6 TRBD2 TRBV2
TGTGCCAGCAGTTACTCGGCGGGGCTAGCCAAAAACATTCAGTACTTC CASSYSAGLAKNIQYF few TRBJ2-4 NA TRBV6-2/TRBV6-3
TGTGCCAGCAGCTCTCACAAGTTGATAAACTCCTACGAGCAGTACTTC CASSSHKLINSYEQYF few TRBJ2-7 NA TRBV12-3/TRBV12-4
TGCAGCGGCCGGGGACTAGCGGGAGAGCACGAGCAGTACTTC CSGRGLAGEHEQYF few TRBJ2-7 TRBD2 TRBV29-1
TGTGCCAGCAGGGAGGGGCAAGAGACCCAGTACTTC CASREGQETQYF NA TRBJ2-5 NA TRBV28
TGTGCTAGCAGCTTAGAGAGGGGAGATACGCAGTATTTT CASSLERGDTQYF few TRBJ2-3 NA TRBV7-7
TGTGCCACCAGCAGAGGTTGGGGGACAGGTGACTATGGCTACACCTTC CATSRGWGTGDYGYTF few TRBJ1-2 TRBD1 TRBV15
TGCGCCAGCAGCCGACAGACCGAAGAGACCCAGTACTTC CASSRQTEETQYF many TRBJ2-5 NA TRBV5-1
TGTGCCAGCAGTACTCCGGGACAGGGGGCGTACGAGCAGTACTTC CASSTPGQGAYEQYF few TRBJ2-7 TRBD1 TRBV28
TGCGCCAGCAGCCAGACTAGCAATCAGCCCCAGCATTTT CASSQTSNQPQHF many TRBJ1-5 NA TRBV4-3
TGCGCCAGCAGCGTGGGATTAGCGGGAGCTCGGTCCTACAATGAGCAGTTCTTC CASSVGLAGARSYNEQFF few TRBJ2-1 TRBD2 TRBV5-1
TGTGCCACCAGTCATAGAAAAGGAACTGAAGCTTTCTTT CATSHRKGTEAFF many TRBJ1-1 NA TRBV24-1
TGTGCCAGCAGTTTACAGGGCGGGGAGACCCAGTACTTC CASSLQGGETQYF NA TRBJ2-5 NA TRBV12-3/TRBV12-4
TGTGCCAGCAGCCGTTACCTTCTCCTGAACACCGGGGAGCTGTTTTTT CASSRYLLLNTGELFF NA TRBJ2-2 NA TRBV14
TGTGCCAGCAGGCCCTTTCCGAGGAGCATGAACACTGAAGCTTTCTTT CASRPFPRSMNTEAFF few TRBJ1-1 NA TRBV7-9
TGTGCCAGCAGCTTAAGAGCGAGCGGAGACAGGGACACCGGGGAGCTGTTTTTT CASSLRASGDRDTGELFF NA TRBJ2-2 TRBD1 TRBV7-3
TGTGCCAGCAGTTACCCAGACAGGGTGTTTCAGCCCCAGCATTTT CASSYPDRVFQPQHF NA TRBJ1-5 TRBD1 TRBV6-2/TRBV6-3